This T cell receptor beta chain is drawn from a study of blood T cells in healthy people across ages. As concerns this clonotype: Its specificity is not known.

The CDR3 contains 21 residues. The V segment lost 1 base and the J segment 4 bases; nucleotides outside the gene matches: 14. Germline V gene lookup returns CDR1 SGHAT and CDR2 FQDESV (reference sequence). Using a J-beta primer mix together with a sample-barcoded 5' primer, a second PCR was run for about 6 to 11 cycles. TCRdb re-derived calls from the 5' RACE reads in MiXCR, one entry per CDR3 protein. The sample has around 750,000 distinct CDR3 sequences, 53% seen once. Points from the study as a whole: Diversity estimates from one million T cells were considered underestimates.

The chain carries TRBV11-1 and TRBJ2-1; 15 bases map to TRBD2. The clonotype was recovered from an elderly man in good health. The sample comprised blood. CDR3 in DNA: TGTGCCAGCAGCTTAGTGGGACCGGGACTAGCGGGAGGTCCGCGGTACAATGAGCAGTTCTTC. This gives the protein CASSLVGPGLAGGPRYNEQFF.